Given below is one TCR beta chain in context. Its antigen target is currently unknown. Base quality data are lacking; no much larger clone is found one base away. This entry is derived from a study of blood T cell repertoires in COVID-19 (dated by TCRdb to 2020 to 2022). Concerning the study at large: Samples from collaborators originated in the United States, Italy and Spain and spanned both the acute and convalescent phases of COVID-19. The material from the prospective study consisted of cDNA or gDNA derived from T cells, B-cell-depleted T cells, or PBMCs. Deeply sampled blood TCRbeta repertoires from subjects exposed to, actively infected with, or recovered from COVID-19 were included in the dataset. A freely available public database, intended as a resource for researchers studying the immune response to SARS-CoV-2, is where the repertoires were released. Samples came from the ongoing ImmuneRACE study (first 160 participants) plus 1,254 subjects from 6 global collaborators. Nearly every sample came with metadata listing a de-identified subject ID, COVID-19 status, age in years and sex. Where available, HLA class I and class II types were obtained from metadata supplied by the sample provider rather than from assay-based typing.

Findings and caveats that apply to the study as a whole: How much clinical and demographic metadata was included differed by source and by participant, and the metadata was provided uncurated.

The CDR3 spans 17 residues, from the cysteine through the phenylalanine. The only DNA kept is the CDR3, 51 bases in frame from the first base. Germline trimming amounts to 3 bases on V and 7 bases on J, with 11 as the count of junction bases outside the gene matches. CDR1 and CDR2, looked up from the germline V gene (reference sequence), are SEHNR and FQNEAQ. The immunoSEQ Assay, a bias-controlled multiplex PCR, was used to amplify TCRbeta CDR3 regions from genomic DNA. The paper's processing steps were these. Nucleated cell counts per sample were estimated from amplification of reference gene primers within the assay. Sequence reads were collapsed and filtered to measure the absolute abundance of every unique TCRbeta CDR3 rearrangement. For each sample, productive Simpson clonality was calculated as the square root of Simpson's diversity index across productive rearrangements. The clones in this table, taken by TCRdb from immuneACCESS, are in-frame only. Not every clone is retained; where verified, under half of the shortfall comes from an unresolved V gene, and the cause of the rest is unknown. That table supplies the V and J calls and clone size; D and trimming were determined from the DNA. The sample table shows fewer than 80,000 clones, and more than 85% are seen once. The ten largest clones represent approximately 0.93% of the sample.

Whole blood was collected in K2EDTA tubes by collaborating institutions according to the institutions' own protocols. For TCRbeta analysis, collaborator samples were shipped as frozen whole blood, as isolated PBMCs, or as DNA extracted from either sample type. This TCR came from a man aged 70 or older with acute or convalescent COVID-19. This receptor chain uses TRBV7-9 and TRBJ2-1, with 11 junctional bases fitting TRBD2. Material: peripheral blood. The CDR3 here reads CASSFFGEASGGNEQFF. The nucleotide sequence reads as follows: TGTGCCAGCAGCTTTTTTGGGGAGGCTAGCGGGGGGAATGAGCAGTTCTTC.